This T cell receptor beta chain is from a study of response to subunit inactivated influenza vaccine listed by TCRdb under 2018. Looking at the study overall: To follow how T cells responded to a trivalent subunit inactivated influenza vaccine, the researchers relied on deep quantitative profiling of the T cell receptor repertoire.

In regard to this clonotype: This clone's antigen is unknown. The input lacks base qualities; no much larger clone sits a single base away.

What the authors observed across the whole study: The authors proposed that each seasonal influenza vaccination may bring in only a limited number of new T cells.

Library preparation employed RT-PCR. The sequencer listed for this sample is Illumina HiSeq 2500. TCRdb's own reprocessing of the public reads used fastp at Q25 and MiXCR and kept productive beta chains. When rows share a CDR3 protein, they turn into one entry using the most common DNA and genes. The sample table shows roughly 650,000 distinct CDR3 sequences, and roughly 15% are seen once. The ten most abundant clones make up less than 9% of the sample. V ends up 1 base short and J 5 bases short, with an unmatched junction base count of 7. The CDR3 sequence holds 15 residues, the cysteine and phenylalanine included. This entry keeps only the CDR3 DNA: 45 bases, framed from base 1.

The chain links TRBV12-3 or TRBV12-4 with TRBJ2-5, with 7 junctional bases fitting TRBD1. The TCR was taken from a man aged 45 to 65 who received an inactivated influenza vaccine. Donor details come from another sample of the same person, matched by shared clones. Sample: PBMCs from blood, taken 14 days before vaccination. CDR3 region: CASSLERGRFETQYF. In nucleotides, the sequence is TGTGCCAGCAGTTTAGAGAGGGGGCGTTTCGAGACCCAGTACTTC.